Listed below are T cell receptor beta chains from one sample, sequenced in a study of shared T cell receptors in the human thymus. Sequencing was performed with immunoSEQ multiplex PCR; in TCRdb, only in-frame clones are kept and a portion is missing. The table lists about 400,000 clones, 95% of them singletons. The sequencing sample was made of thymocytes. The receptors originated from a human donor. CDR3s include the opening cysteine and the closing phenylalanine or tryptophan.

v_gene	j_gene	CDR3aa
TRBV18	TRBJ1-4	CASSPRQGHNEKLFF
TRBV4-2	TRBJ1-1	CASSQPNRGYTEAFF
TRBV11-2	TRBJ2-5	CASSSSGQGHQETQYF
TRBV4-3	TRBJ2-7	CASSQKGDPDPDYEQYF
TRBV30	TRBJ2-6	CAWRGTAFSGANVLTF
TRBV15	TRBJ2-1	CATSREAGIGSYNEQFF
TRBV7-6	TRBJ2-5	CASSQQGLVQETQYF
TRBV6-4	TRBJ2-2	CASSDQPEDNTGELFF
TRBV28	TRBJ1-4	CASSLFRRLPEKLFF
TRBV30	TRBJ2-7	CAWRGIGPFGQYF
TRBV19	TRBJ2-3	CASSTSGGARRTDTQYF
TRBV27	TRBJ2-3	CASSLQGRWTDTQYF
TRBV7-9	TRBJ1-5	CASRSGDSNQPQHF
TRBV7-9	TRBJ2-7	CASSLFPRTASYEQYF
TRBV13	TRBJ2-7	CASSSPGLAVITGGYEQYF
TRBV5-1	TRBJ2-3	CASTIRGLPTSTDTQYF
TRBV18	TRBJ2-5	CASSKTDQETQYF
TRBV6-1	TRBJ2-2	CASSGTNRARYTGELFF
TRBV19	TRBJ1-5	CASSTPFRGGMGNQPQHF
TRBV7-2	TRBJ2-2	CASSLGGSADTGELFF
TRBV7-9	TRBJ1-1	CASSRQGMGESLEAFF
TRBV6-4	TRBJ2-2	CASSDRRFTGELFF
TRBV7-9	TRBJ1-4	CASSVQLAGQNEKLFF
TRBV5-3	TRBJ2-2	CARSSWTKNTGELFF
TRBV10-1	TRBJ2-2	CASSESTGTGDTGELFF
TRBV25-1	TRBJ2-5	CASRDSQETQYF
TRBV6-4	TRBJ2-1	CASSVWGHYNEQFF
TRBV27	TRBJ2-1	CASSLGLAESYNEQFF
TRBV28	TRBJ2-3	CASSLQGRREDTQYF
TRBV7-3	TRBJ2-1	CASSNNATSKQFF
TRBV2	TRBJ2-1	CASGRGTSLFYEQFF
TRBV5-6	TRBJ2-2	CASSWDTLAGELFF
TRBV4-1	TRBJ2-3	CASSRRAENSTDTQYF
TRBV19	TRBJ1-3	CASSPGQGAAGNTIYF
TRBV6-1	TRBJ2-7	CASSDKVPLLSYEQYF
TRBV6-1	TRBJ2-7	CASLPGQAYEQYF
TRBV5-4	TRBJ2-1	CASSTGGSDNEQFF
TRBV7-8	TRBJ1-1	CASSLAGHLNTEAFF
TRBV27	TRBJ2-7	CASSFRPLAGPSAYEQYF
TRBV15	TRBJ1-2	CATSRDLDQGDNGYTF
TRBV6-1	TRBJ2-1	CASSVHYNEQFF
TRBV27	TRBJ2-7	CASSLYRGSYEQYF
TRBV5-1	TRBJ2-7	CASSWSGTSGSEQYF
TRBV7-9	TRBJ2-1	CASSLEPDEQFF
TRBV5-1	TRBJ2-7	CASSFLAGRELYEQYF